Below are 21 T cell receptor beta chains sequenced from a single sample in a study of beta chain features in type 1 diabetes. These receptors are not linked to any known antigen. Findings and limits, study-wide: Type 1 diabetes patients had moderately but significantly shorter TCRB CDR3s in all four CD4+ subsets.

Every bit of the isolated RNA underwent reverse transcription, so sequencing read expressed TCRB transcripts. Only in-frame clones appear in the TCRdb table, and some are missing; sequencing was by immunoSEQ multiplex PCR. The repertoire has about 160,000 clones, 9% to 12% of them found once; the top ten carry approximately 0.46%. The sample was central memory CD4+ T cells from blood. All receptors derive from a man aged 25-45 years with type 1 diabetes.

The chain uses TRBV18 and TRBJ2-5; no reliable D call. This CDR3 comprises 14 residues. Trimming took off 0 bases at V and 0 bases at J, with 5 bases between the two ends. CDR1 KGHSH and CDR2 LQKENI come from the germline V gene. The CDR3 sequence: CASSPPANQETQYF. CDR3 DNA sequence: TGTGCCAGCTCACCACCCGCGAACCAAGAGACCCAGTACTTC. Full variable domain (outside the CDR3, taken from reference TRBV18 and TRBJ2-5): NAGVMQNPRHLVRRRGQEARLRCSPMKGHSHVYWYRQLPEEGLKFMVYLQKENIIDESGMPKERFSAEFPKEGPSILRIQQVVRGDSAAYFCASSPPANQETQYFGPGTRLLVL.

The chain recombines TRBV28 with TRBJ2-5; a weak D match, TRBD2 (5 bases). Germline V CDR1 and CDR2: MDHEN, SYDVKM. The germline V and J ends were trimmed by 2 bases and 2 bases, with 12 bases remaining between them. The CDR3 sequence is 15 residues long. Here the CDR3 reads CASSLRGSAQETQYF. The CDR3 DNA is TGTGCCAGCAGTTTACGAGGGTCAGCTCAAGAGACCCAGTACTTC.

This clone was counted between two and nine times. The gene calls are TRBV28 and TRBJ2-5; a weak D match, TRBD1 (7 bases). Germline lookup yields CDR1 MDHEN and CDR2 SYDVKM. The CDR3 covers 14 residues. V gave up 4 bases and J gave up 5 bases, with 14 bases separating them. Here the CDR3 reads CASSSTGSGETQYF. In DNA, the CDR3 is TGTGCCAGCAGTTCGACAGGGAGCGGGGAGACCCAGTACTTC.

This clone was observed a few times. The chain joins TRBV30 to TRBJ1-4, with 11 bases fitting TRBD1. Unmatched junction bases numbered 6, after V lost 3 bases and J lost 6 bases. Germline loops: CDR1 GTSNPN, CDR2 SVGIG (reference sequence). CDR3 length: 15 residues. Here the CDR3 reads CAWSPPGQGDEKLFF. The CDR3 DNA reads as TGTGCCTGGAGCCCTCCGGGACAGGGGGATGAAAAACTGTTTTTT.

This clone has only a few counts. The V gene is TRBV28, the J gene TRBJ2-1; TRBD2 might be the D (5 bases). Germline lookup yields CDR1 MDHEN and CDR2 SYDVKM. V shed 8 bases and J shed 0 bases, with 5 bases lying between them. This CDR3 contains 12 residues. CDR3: CASGSSYNEQFF. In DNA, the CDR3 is TGTGCCAGCGGGAGCTCCTACAATGAGCAGTTCTTC.

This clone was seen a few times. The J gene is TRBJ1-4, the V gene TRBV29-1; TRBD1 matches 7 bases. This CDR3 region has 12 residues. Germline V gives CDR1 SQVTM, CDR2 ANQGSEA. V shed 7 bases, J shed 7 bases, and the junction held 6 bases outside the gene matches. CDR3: CSARDSREKLFF. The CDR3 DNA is TGCAGCGCCCGGGACAGTCGTGAAAAACTGTTTTTT.

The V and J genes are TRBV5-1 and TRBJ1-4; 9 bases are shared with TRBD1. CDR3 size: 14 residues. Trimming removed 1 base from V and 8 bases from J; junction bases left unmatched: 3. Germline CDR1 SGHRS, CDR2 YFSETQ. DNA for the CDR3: TGCGCCAGCAGCTTGAGGACAGGGGAAGAAAAACTGTTTTTT. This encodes CASSLRTGEEKLFF.

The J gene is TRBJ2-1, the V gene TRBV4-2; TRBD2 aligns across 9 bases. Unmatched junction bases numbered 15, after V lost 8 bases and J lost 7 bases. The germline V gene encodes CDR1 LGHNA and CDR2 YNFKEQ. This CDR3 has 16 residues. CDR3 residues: CASSAGGSGMGNEQFF. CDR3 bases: TGTGCCAGCTCAGCGGGGGGTAGCGGGATGGGGAATGAGCAGTTCTTC.

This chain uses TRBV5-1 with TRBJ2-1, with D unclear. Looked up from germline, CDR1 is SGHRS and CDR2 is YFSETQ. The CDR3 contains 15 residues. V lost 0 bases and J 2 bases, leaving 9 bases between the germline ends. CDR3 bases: TGCGCCAGCAGCTTGGGTAGAGTTACCTACAATGAGCAGTTCTTC. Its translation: CASSLGRVTYNEQFF.

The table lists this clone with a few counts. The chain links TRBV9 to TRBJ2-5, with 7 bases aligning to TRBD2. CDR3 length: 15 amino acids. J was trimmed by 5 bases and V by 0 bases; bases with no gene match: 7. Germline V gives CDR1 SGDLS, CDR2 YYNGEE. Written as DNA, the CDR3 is TGTGCCAGCAGCGTAGCGGCGGGAGTGGTTGAGACCCAGTACTTC. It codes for CASSVAAGVVETQYF.

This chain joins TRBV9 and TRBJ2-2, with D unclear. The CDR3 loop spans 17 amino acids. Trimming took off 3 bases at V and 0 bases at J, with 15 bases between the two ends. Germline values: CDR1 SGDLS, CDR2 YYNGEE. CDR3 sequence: CASSGPRPGSNTGELFF. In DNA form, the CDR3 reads TGTGCCAGCAGCGGGCCTAGACCCGGGTCGAACACCGGGGAGCTGTTTTTT.

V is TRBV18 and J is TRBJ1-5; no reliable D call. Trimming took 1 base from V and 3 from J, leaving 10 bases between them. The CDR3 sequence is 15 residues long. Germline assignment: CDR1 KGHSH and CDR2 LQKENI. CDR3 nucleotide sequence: TGTGCCAGCTCACCACAGGCGGGGTACAATCAGCCCCAGCATTTT. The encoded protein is CASSPQAGYNQPQHF.

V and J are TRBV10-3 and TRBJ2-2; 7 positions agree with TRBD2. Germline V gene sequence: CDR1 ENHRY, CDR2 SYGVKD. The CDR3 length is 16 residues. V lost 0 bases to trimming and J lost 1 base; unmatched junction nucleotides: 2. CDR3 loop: CAISESAGRNTGELFF. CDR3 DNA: TGTGCCATCAGTGAGTCAGCGGGAAGGAACACCGGGGAGCTGTTTTTT.

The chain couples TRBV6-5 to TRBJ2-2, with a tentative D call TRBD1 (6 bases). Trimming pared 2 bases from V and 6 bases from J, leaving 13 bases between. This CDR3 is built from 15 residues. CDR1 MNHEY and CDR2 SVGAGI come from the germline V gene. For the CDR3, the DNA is TGTGCCAGCAGTTACCGACAGGCGAAGGCCGGGGAGCTGTTTTTT. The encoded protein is CASSYRQAKAGELFF.

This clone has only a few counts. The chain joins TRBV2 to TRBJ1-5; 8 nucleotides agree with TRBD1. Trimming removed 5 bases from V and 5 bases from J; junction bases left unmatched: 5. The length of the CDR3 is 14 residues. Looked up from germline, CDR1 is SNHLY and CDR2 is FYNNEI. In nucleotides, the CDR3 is TGTGCCAGCAGTTCGGACAGGGCGTATCAGCCCCAGCATTTT. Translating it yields CASSSDRAYQPQHF.

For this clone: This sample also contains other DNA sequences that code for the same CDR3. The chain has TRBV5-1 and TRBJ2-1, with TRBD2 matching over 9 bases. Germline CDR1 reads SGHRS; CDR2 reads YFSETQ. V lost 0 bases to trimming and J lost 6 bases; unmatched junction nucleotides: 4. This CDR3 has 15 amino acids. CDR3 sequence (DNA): TGCGCCAGCAGCTTGGCGGTAGCGGGAGTCAATGAGCAGTTCTTC. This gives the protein CASSLAVAGVNEQFF.

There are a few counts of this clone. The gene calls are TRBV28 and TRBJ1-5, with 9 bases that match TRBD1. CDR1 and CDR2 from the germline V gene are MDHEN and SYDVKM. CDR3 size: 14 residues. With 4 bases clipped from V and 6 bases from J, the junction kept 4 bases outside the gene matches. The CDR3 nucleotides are TGTGCCAGCAGTTCCACAGGGGGCCGTCAGCCCCAGCATTTT. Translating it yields CASSSTGGRQPQHF.

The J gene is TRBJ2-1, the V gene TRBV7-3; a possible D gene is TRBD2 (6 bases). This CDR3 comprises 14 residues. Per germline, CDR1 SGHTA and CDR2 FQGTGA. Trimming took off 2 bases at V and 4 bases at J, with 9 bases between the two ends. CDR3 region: CASSLPGEYNEQFF. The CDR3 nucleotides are TGTGCCAGCAGCTTACCGGGAGAGTACAATGAGCAGTTCTTC. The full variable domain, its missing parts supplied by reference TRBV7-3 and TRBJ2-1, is GAGVSQTPSNKVTEKGKYVELRCDPISGHTALYWYRQSLGQGPEFLIYFQGTGAADDSGLPNDRFFAVRPEGSVSTLKIQRTERGDSAVYLCASSLPGEYNEQFFGPGTRLTVL.

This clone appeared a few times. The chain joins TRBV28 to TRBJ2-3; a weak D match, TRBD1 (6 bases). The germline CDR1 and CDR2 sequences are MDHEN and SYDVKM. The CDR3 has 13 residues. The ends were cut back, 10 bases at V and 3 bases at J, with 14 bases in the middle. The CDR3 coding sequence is TGTGCCACCCTGACAGGAGCTACAGATACGCAGTATTTT. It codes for CATLTGATDTQYF.

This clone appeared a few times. The CDR3 DNA reads TGTGCCAGTAGTCCGCCAGGATGGGGCAATCAGCCCCAGCATTTT. Translated, it gives CASSPPGWGNQPQHF. The chain carries TRBV19 and TRBJ1-5, with D unresolved. With 5 bases removed from V and 2 bases from J, the gap between germline ends came to 13 bases. The CDR3 has 15 residues. Germline values: CDR1 LNHDA, CDR2 SQIVND (reference sequence).

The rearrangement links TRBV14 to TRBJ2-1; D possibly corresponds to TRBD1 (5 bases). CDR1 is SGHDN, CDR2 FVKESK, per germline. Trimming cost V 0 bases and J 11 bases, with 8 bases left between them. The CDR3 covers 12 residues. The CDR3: CASSQDQGKQFF. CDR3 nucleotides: TGTGCCAGCAGCCAAGATCAGGGTAAGCAGTTCTTC. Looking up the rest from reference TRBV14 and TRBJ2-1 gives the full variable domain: EAGVTQFPSHSVIEKGQTVTLRCDPISGHDNLYWYRRVMGKEIKFLLHFVKESKQDESGMPNNRFLAERTGGTYSTLKVQPAELEDSGVYFCASSQDQGKQFFGPGTRLTVL.